The T cell receptor (beta chain) described here comes from a study of PD-1 blockade in classical Hodgkin lymphoma (dated by TCRdb to 2019 to 2021). Context from the whole study: Nivolumab dosing was 3 mg/kg intravenously every 2 weeks, continuing until either disease progression or unacceptable toxicity. To define a peripheral blood immune signature of response to PD-1 blockade in classical Hodgkin lymphoma, the study combined TCR beta sequencing with CyTOF.

Notes on this clone: This clone's antigen is unknown. No base-level quality is on record; no much larger clone is a single base apart.

What the study reported, not specific to this receptor: Among trial patients, those achieving complete response had baseline diversity similar to that of newly diagnosed patients, while diversity was significantly lower in partial responders and progressors. Baseline TCR diversity was reported to be lower in newly diagnosed patients than in healthy donors and to be lower still in relapsed/refractory patients. By C4D1, a significant rise was seen in CD4+ TCR diversity but not in CD8+ TCR diversity (p=0.0027 vs p=0.16), and the rise was most apparent among complete responders (p=0.02). Diversity was lower in patients who began nivolumab less than 1 year after ASCT, so these patients were left out of later analyses to avoid confounding by immune reconstitution. The study was restricted to a single clinical trial cohort, and the causes of repertoire differences, possibly disease activity or prior therapy, were left undefined.

Based on the germline V gene, the CDR1 and CDR2 sequences are SGHDT and YYEEEE. The CDR3 covers 15 residues, taking in both the cysteine and the phenylalanine. The kept DNA is CDR3 alone, 45 bases in frame from the first base. Trimming costs V 0 bases and J 4 bases, and their ends lie 12 bases apart. The Qiagen DNeasy kit was used to extract genomic DNA both from unsorted PBMCs and from the negatively selected CD4+ and CD8+ fractions. Using primers that anneal to V and J segments, immunoSEQ multiplex PCR amplified the TCR beta CDR3 regions. A synthetic immune receptor repertoire was used to minimize amplification bias, and any residual bias was removed computationally once sequencing was done. The authors' pipeline ran thus. Custom Python scripts were used to quantify repertoire diversity as the Shannon entropy index. Unsorted, CD4+ and CD8+ repertoires were examined separately, except in combined analyses, for which CD4+ and CD8+ sequences were merged in silico. A clone was considered expanded if an increase in frequency of at least 2-fold after treatment relative to C1D1 was found, and a pseudocount of 0.5 was applied to clones undetected at baseline. Clones with 0 or 1 copy at C1D1 were classified as singleton clones, and clones with 2 or more copies were classified as non-singleton clones. Clones expanded in unsorted samples were labelled as CD4+, CD8+ or unknown by matching protein sequences in sorted samples from the same patient. Wilcoxon tests were applied to paired samples to test diversity changes from C1D1 to C4D1. Imported from immuneACCESS, the table was reduced by TCRdb to in-frame sequences with V and J called. These copies leave out some clones; in studies compared against another copy, an unresolved V gene accounts for under half, and the cause of the remainder is not known. V and J calls plus clone size are reproduced from that table; the DNA served to infer D and trimming. Here the sample has around 2,800 clones; around 74% occur a single time. The ten top clones hold 15% to 20% of the sample.

The sample's time point label, decoded: cycle 1 day 1 (C1D1), immediately before nivolumab initiation. Relapse after autologous stem cell transplantation had occurred in all trial patients, and cohorts A, B and C were distinguished by prior brentuximab vedotin exposure. A Miltenyi CD8+ T cell isolation kit was used for magnetic negative selection to purify CD8+ T cells from thawed PBMCs. The trial cohort was composed of around 60 patients with relapsed/refractory classical Hodgkin lymphoma, for whom complete response, partial response or progressive disease was recorded as best overall response. Single-agent nivolumab was administered to trial patients in the multi-cohort phase II CheckMate 205 trial. Best overall response was determined by an independent review committee according to the 2007 International Working Group response criteria. Trial PBMCs were collected immediately before nivolumab initiation (C1D1) and during therapy at cycle 2 day 1 and cycle 4 day 1. Peripheral blood was collected in 8 mL Vacutainer Cell Preparation Tubes, from which PBMCs were isolated by centrifugation and then cryopreserved. Purified CD4+ and CD8+ fractions were prepared only for cases where an additional PBMC sample was available. Magnetically labelled cells were depleted on LS columns in a quadroMACS separator, and the flow-through was collected as the purified fraction.

The V and J segments used are TRBV5-6 and TRBJ2-3; a confident D gene designation cannot be given. The source of this sequence is a human donor with classical Hodgkin lymphoma. Sequencing was performed on CD8+ T cells from blood, taken at baseline. The DNA sequence is given as TGTGCCAGCAGCTTGGATGGGTACACCCCAGATACGCAGTATTTT. It translates to CASSLDGYTPDTQYF.